The next 20 T cell receptor beta chains were all read from a single sample in a study of Ad26.COV2.S vaccination and SARS-CoV-2 variants. Method: immunoSEQ multiplex PCR; TCRdb's copy keeps in-frame clones and lacks some. Of about 680,000 clones listed, around 90% were seen once; the top ten hold around 1.4%. The treatment: roughly 18 received Ad26.COV2.S at low or high dose, single or two shots; about 5 received placebo; per-sample allocation not given. Day 63 following the first vaccine or placebo injection was when the samples were taken. This specimen consisted of peripheral blood, obtained in a trial of Ad26.COV2.S vaccine versus placebo. These receptors were taken from a person aged 18-60 years who received the Ad26.COV2.S COVID-19 vaccine or a placebo.

A few counts support this clone. This chain uses TRBV7-2 with TRBJ1-1; D remains unclear. Between the trimmed V and J ends, which lost 5 bases and 0 bases, there was a span of 10 bases. Germline CDR1 SGHTA, CDR2 FQGNSA. This CDR3 has 14 amino acids. CDR3 protein: CASSPGYMNTEAFF. The CDR3, as DNA: TGTGCCAGCAGCCCCGGATACATGAACACTGAAGCTTTCTTT.

The V and J genes are TRBV2 and TRBJ1-1; D unclear. The CDR3 covers 12 residues. CDR1 SNHLY and CDR2 FYNNEI come from the germline V gene. The V and J ends lost 5 bases and 10 bases respectively, with 14 bases between them. In nucleotides, the CDR3 is TGTGCCAGCAGTACGGATGGTACTCGAGCTTTCTTT. This encodes CASSTDGTRAFF.

As to this clone: The identical CDR3 is also encoded by other nucleotide sequences in the sample. V and J are TRBV10-1 and TRBJ2-2; D call uncertain. V shed 3 bases and J shed 5 bases, with 7 bases lying between them. Germline loops: CDR1 WNHNN, CDR2 SYGVQD (reference sequence). The CDR3 contains 13 residues. This chain's CDR3 is CASSDRRTGELFF. CDR3 nucleotides: TGCGCCAGCAGTGACAGGCGAACCGGGGAGCTGTTTTTT.

The gene calls are TRBV7-9 and TRBJ2-2, with TRBD1 matching 7 bases. Trimming at V came to 5 bases and at J to 6 bases, leaving 3 bases not matched to a gene. Germline V gives CDR1 SEHNR, CDR2 FQNEAQ (reference sequence). CDR3 length: 13 residues. The DNA for the CDR3 is TGTGCCAGCAGCCTCACAGGGGCCGGGGAGCTGTTTTTT. This encodes CASSLTGAGELFF. The full variable domain, in which reference TRBV7-9 and TRBJ2-2 provide the parts outside the CDR3, is DTGVSQNPRHKITKRGQNVTFRCDPISEHNRLYWYRQTLGQGPEFLTYFQNEAQLEKSRLLSDRFSAERPKGSFSTLEIQRTEQGDSAMYLCASSLTGAGELFFGEGSRLTVL.

This chain links TRBV25-1 with TRBJ2-5; D is perhaps TRBD1 or TRBD2 (5 bases each). V was clipped by 5 bases and J by 4 bases, with 20 bases between them. The length of the CDR3 is 16 residues. Germline assignment: CDR1 MGHDK and CDR2 SYGVNS. As DNA, the CDR3 is TGTGCCAGCAGTCAGTCCAGAGGGGCGTGGGGAGAGACCCAGTACTTC. The encoded protein is CASSQSRGAWGETQYF.

This chain connects TRBV7-2 to TRBJ1-1; TRBD1 matches 8 bases. The CDR3 is 16 amino acids. V lost 5 bases, J lost 2 bases, and 10 bases stayed unmatched. The germline V gene encodes CDR1 SGHTA and CDR2 FQGNSA. Written as DNA, the CDR3 is TGTGCCAGCAGCGCGCCGGCGGGACAGGCCAACACTGAAGCTTTCTTT. This translates into CASSAPAGQANTEAFF.

The rearrangement joins TRBV12-3 or TRBV12-4 to TRBJ2-1; D is perhaps TRBD1 or TRBD2 (5 bases each). Between the trimmed V and J ends, which lost 3 bases and 15 bases, there was a span of 18 bases. The CDR3 has 13 residues. The CDR3: CASSFGGAMNRFF. As DNA, the CDR3 is TGTGCCAGCAGTTTTGGGGGAGCTATGAACCGGTTCTTC.

This rearrangement joins TRBV3-1 (or the pseudogene TRBV3-2) to TRBJ1-2; no firm D call. The CDR3 covers 13 residues. V gave up 3 bases and J gave up 4 bases, with 9 bases separating them. CDR1 is LGHDT and CDR2 is YNNKEL in the germline V gene (reference sequence). The CDR3 DNA reads TGTGCCAGCAGCCAGGAGGATACCTATGGCTACACCTTC. Residues: CASSQEDTYGYTF.

This clone was detected only once. The chain is built from TRBV6-5 and TRBJ1-1; a weak D match, TRBD1 (5 bases). V was clipped by 8 bases and J by 3 bases, with 7 bases between them. Germline assignment: CDR1 MNHEY and CDR2 SVGAGI. The CDR3 is 11 amino acids. The DNA of the CDR3 is TGTGCCAGCCGAGGGGACACTGAAGCTTTCTTT. This encodes CASRGDTEAFF.

J is TRBJ2-3 and V is TRBV4-2; 13 bases match TRBD2. The CDR3 totals 17 residues. Germline V CDR1 and CDR2: LGHNA, YNFKEQ. V shed 1 base and J 6 bases; nucleotides not matched to a gene: 7. The CDR3 sequence is CASSQGTSGGGSDTQYF. CDR3 nucleotide sequence: TGTGCCAGCAGCCAAGGAACTAGCGGGGGGGGCTCGGATACGCAGTATTTT.

CDR3 region: CASRAGSADTQYF. CDR3 bases: TGTGCCAGCAGGGCGGGAAGCGCAGATACGCAGTATTTT. The chain couples TRBV7-9 to TRBJ2-3, with a weak D call TRBD2 (6 bases). The CDR3 covers 13 residues. V lost 6 bases and J lost 4, with 11 bases in between. Germline V lookup: CDR1 SEHNR, CDR2 FQNEAQ (reference sequence).

This chain uses TRBV24-1 with TRBJ2-3; 7 bases fit TRBD2. Germline V gene sequence: CDR1 KGHDR, CDR2 SFDVKD. The V segment lost 4 bases and the J segment 2 bases; nucleotides outside the gene matches: 5. The CDR3 length is 15 residues. The CDR3 DNA follows: TGTGCCACCAGTGAGGGGAGCGGGAACACAGATACGCAGTATTTT. Translation: CATSEGSGNTDTQYF.

The gene calls are TRBV13 and TRBJ2-5, with a possible D match to TRBD1 (5 bases). Trimming removed 1 base at V and 2 bases at J, with 11 bases between. The CDR3 has 15 residues. CDR1 PRHDT and CDR2 FYEKMQ come from the germline V gene (reference sequence). The CDR3 DNA sequence: TGTGCCAGCAGCTTAGCCGACAGCTCACAAGAGACCCAGTACTTC. Protein product: CASSLADSSQETQYF.

As DNA, the CDR3 is TGTGCCAGCAGCCTTGACAGGGTGGCTACTGAAGCTTTCTTT. Protein product: CASSLDRVATEAFF. The V call is TRBV6-5, the J call TRBJ1-1, with 7 bases aligning to TRBD1. The J segment lost 5 bases and the V segment lost 6 bases, leaving 9 bases of the junction unmatched. The germline V gene has CDR1 MNHEY and CDR2 SVGAGI. CDR3 size: 14 residues.

The V call is TRBV9, the J call TRBJ1-2; D ambiguous. V shed 5 bases and J shed 5 bases, with 10 bases lying between them. The germline V gene encodes CDR1 SGDLS and CDR2 YYNGEE. The CDR3 contains 12 residues. CDR3 bases: TGTGCCAGCAGAGGAGATTTATATGGCTACACCTTC. It codes for CASRGDLYGYTF.

V gene TRBV19 combines with J gene TRBJ1-5; D gene unclear. In germline, CDR1 is LNHDA, CDR2 SQIVND (reference sequence). V gave up 7 bases and J gave up 5 bases, with 15 bases separating them. The CDR3 covers 14 residues. In DNA form, the CDR3 reads TGTGCCAGTAAGAGAACAGTCGAACATCAGCCCCAGCATTTT. It specifies CASKRTVEHQPQHF.

The DNA for the CDR3 is TGTGCTAGTGGTTTCGGGACAGTTGAAGATACGCAGTATTTT. Translating it yields CASGFGTVEDTQYF. The V call is TRBV12-5, the J call TRBJ2-3; 7 bases map to TRBD1. J lost 5 bases, V lost 3 bases, and 5 bases had no gene match. The CDR3 is 14 amino acids. CDR1 and CDR2 from the germline V gene are LGHNT and FRNRAP.

V usage is TRBV6-6 and J usage is TRBJ2-2; the D is unclear. Germline lookup yields CDR1 MNHNY and CDR2 SVGAGI (reference sequence). Trimming pared 7 bases from V and 6 bases from J, leaving 15 bases between. This CDR3 has 14 residues. The CDR3 DNA reads TGTGCCAGCATGGGCTTAACAAACGCCGGGGAGCTGTTTTTT. Encoded protein: CASMGLTNAGELFF.

V is TRBV6-4 and J is TRBJ1-1, with a tentative D call TRBD1 (5 bases). Per germline, CDR1 MRHNA and CDR2 SNTAGT. CDR3 length: 12 residues. Trimming stripped 6 bases from V and 7 bases from J, with 12 bases between. This CDR3 is CASRALQGEAFF. The CDR3 nucleotides read TGTGCCAGCAGGGCGCTTCAGGGTGAAGCTTTCTTT.

V usage is TRBV6-5 and J usage is TRBJ2-7; 7 bases are a match to TRBD2. Germline V gene data show CDR1 as MNHEY and CDR2 as SVGAGI. V gave up 5 bases and J gave up 1 base; unmatched junction bases: 5. The CDR3 consists of 14 residues. CDR3 nucleotides: TGTGCCAGCAGTCCCGGACTAGTTTCCTACGAGCAGTACTTC. It is translated as CASSPGLVSYEQYF.